A selection of T cell receptor beta chains follows, all from one sample in a study of T cell responses to AZD1222 COVID-19 vaccine. The data were produced by immunoSEQ multiplex PCR, yet TCRdb's version contains in-frame clones alone and is incomplete. The table has tens of thousands of clones, 75% to 95% seen once. The sample was peripheral blood, taken on day 0 of MenACWY control vaccination. The receptors derive from an adult in good health. The CDR3 runs from the conserved cysteine through the conserved F or W. D genes are given only for firm matches. Clone sizes are given selectively: once, few, many, or a class where the clone is expanded.

v_call	j_call	d_call	clone_size	cdr3_nt	cdr3_aa
TRBV19	TRBJ2-3	TRBD2	NA	TGTGCCAGTAGTGGACCGGGACTAGCGATTGATACGCAGTATTTT	CASSGPGLAIDTQYF
TRBV4-3	TRBJ1-2	NA	NA	TGCGCCAGCAGCCAAGTTGGTCAGGGAAAGGATGGCTACACCTTC	CASSQVGQGKDGYTF
TRBV27	TRBJ1-1	NA	NA	TGTGCCAGCAGTCCCACAGCGAACACTGAAGCTTTCTTT	CASSPTANTEAFF
TRBV7-3	TRBJ2-1	NA	once	TGTGCCAGCAGCTTGAGGGGGTACTACAATGAGCAGTTCTTC	CASSLRGYYNEQFF
TRBV3-1/TRBV3-2	TRBJ2-3	NA	NA	TGTGCCAGCAGCCAAGTCGGCCCAGATACGCAGTATTTT	CASSQVGPDTQYF
TRBV21-1	TRBJ2-7	NA	NA	TGTGCCAGCAGCACTGAAGTGGAGACTAGCGGATCCTACGAGCAGTACTTC	CASSTEVETSGSYEQYF
TRBV3-1/TRBV3-2	TRBJ1-5	NA	few	TGTGCCAGCAGCCAAGATCTCTCCGGCCGGCCAGAAACATATAGCAATCAGCCCCAGCATTTT	CASSQDLSGRPETYSNQPQHF
TRBV6-2/TRBV6-3	TRBJ2-2	TRBD1	NA	TGTGCCAGCAGTTACTCAGGGGGCCCCGGGGAGCTGTTTTTT	CASSYSGGPGELFF
TRBV28	TRBJ2-7	TRBD2	NA	TGTGCCAGCAGCCAAGCGGGAGGGAACGAGCAGTACTTC	CASSQAGGNEQYF
TRBV29-1	TRBJ1-1	NA	NA	TGCAGCGTCTACGGGATGTACACTGAAGCTTTCTTT	CSVYGMYTEAFF
TRBV6-2/TRBV6-3	TRBJ2-3	TRBD1	NA	TGTGCCAGCAGTTACTCGCAGGGGGCAGATACGCAGTATTTT	CASSYSQGADTQYF
TRBV7-2	TRBJ2-3	NA	few	TGTGCCAGCAGCACCGCCGGGGATACGCAGTATTTT	CASSTAGDTQYF
TRBV12-3/TRBV12-4	TRBJ1-1	NA	NA	TGTGCCAGCAGTTCCCGGGCCGGTGAAGCTTTCTTT	CASSSRAGEAFF
TRBV25-1	TRBJ2-3	NA	NA	TGTGCCAGCAGTTATTACACGGATACGCAGTATTTT	CASSYYTDTQYF
TRBV4-1	TRBJ2-1	TRBD1	NA	TGCGCCAGCAGCCAGAATCCGGGACAGGGAGTGAATGAGCAGTTCTTC	CASSQNPGQGVNEQFF
TRBV6-5	TRBJ2-5	NA	NA	TGTGCCAGCAGGAAAACGGCGGGGCAAGAGACCCAGTACTTC	CASRKTAGQETQYF
TRBV2	TRBJ2-4	NA	once	TGTGCCAGCAGTTTGGACAGAAACATTCAGTACTTC	CASSLDRNIQYF
TRBV4-2	TRBJ2-3	TRBD2	NA	TGTGCCAGCAGCCAAGCACTAGCGGGAGGGCCCGGCACAGATACGCAGTATTTT	CASSQALAGGPGTDTQYF
TRBV30	TRBJ1-5	TRBD1	NA	TGTGCCTGGAGTGGGGACAGGGGGCGGCAGCCCCAGCATTTT	CAWSGDRGRQPQHF
TRBV7-8	TRBJ2-2	NA	NA	TGTGCCAGCAGCCAGGCGAGGGTCACCGGGGAGCTGTTTTTT	CASSQARVTGELFF
TRBV5-1	TRBJ1-1	NA	NA	TGCGCCAGCAGCTGGCGGGGGGAAGACACTGAAGCTTTCTTT	CASSWRGEDTEAFF
TRBV2	TRBJ2-3	TRBD2	NA	TGTGCCAGCAGTCCGGGACTAGCGGGGCCAGATACGCAGTATTTT	CASSPGLAGPDTQYF
TRBV2	TRBJ1-1	NA	NA	TGTGCCAGCAGCGAACACCGGTCGGGGGCTTTCTTT	CASSEHRSGAFF
TRBV27	TRBJ2-2	NA	NA	TGTGCCAGCGCGCGGGGAGTGGGCACCGGGGAGCTGTTTTTT	CASARGVGTGELFF
TRBV6-5	TRBJ2-3	NA	NA	TGTGCCAGCAGTTTCAAGGTTTCGAGCACAGATACGCAGTATTTT	CASSFKVSSTDTQYF
TRBV28	TRBJ2-1	NA	NA	TGTGCCAGCAGGTTACAGGGTGAGCAGTTCTTC	CASRLQGEQFF
TRBV7-9	TRBJ2-7	TRBD1	NA	TGTGCCAGCAGCTTCGGACAGGCCCGAACCTACGAGCAGTACTTC	CASSFGQARTYEQYF
TRBV7-6	TRBJ2-1	TRBD2	NA	TGTGCCAGCAGCTTGAGACTAGCGGGAGACAATGAGCAGTTCTTC	CASSLRLAGDNEQFF
TRBV7-6	TRBJ2-1	NA	NA	TGTGCCAGCAGCCTAATGTTTGGAGCGGGTGAAAAAGAAGAGCAGTTCTTC	CASSLMFGAGEKEEQFF
TRBV28	TRBJ1-2	NA	NA	TGTGCCAGCAGCCCCAACGTCTCCGGCTACACCTTC	CASSPNVSGYTF